What follows is one T cell receptor (beta chain) and its context. Its matching antigen is unknown. Every sample had its cDNA made across eight separate reactions. TCRdb reprocessed the 5' RACE reads and keeps a single row for each CDR3 protein, giving no DNA. This sample's table reports just over 300,000 distinct CDR3 sequences. This entry belongs to a study of monozygotic twins with inflammatory bowel disease. The length of the CDR3 is 17 residues. Germline CDR1 LNHDA, CDR2 SQIVND (reference sequence). General study points: Clonotype overlap with others was lower in IBD patients than in healthy twins, a difference that was greatest with disease activity.

This receptor was identified in a human donor with ulcerative colitis or Crohn's disease, or a healthy co-twin of an affected twin (not recorded which). The chain combines TRBV19 with TRBJ2-1; TCRdb picks TRBD1, but there is no DNA to check that call. Sample: blood. The CDR3 reads CASSTLGTSSSYNEQFF.